This TCR beta chain is drawn from a study of CD4 T cells in relation to SARS-CoV-2 and coronaviruses. Clones were read by immunoSEQ multiplex PCR, and TCRdb kept only the in-frame ones, dropping some. The sample includes around 18,000 clones, over 65% of them seen just once. Unexposed donor CD4+ T cells date from about 2011-2018, before the COVID-19 pandemic. Isolation of CD4+ T cells took place after about 10 days in culture. Germline-derived CDR1 and CDR2 are GTSNPN and SVGIG (reference sequence). This CDR3 spans 15 amino acids. Deletions cut 2 bases from V and 7 bases from J, with 18 bases between. On this clone itself: The antigen remains undetermined.

The TCR was taken from a human donor in good health. The sequenced material came from CD4+ T cells from PBMCs, cultured in vitro. This rearrangement joins TRBV30 to TRBJ2-1; D possibly corresponds to TRBD2 (6 bases). The CDR3 loop reads CAWSRKLAGTNEQFF. CDR3 DNA sequence: TGTGCCTGGAGTCGAAAGTTGGCGGGAACTAATGAGCAGTTCTTC.